The clone carrying this T cell receptor beta chain was seen ten or more times. The entry originates in a study of quantifying T cell responses using KT2 cells. For the study at large: RNA was reverse transcribed with TCR alpha and beta constant-region primers.

Known numbers of the T cell clone KT2 were added to PBMC. An oligo carrying a UMI was ligated to the cDNA 3' end. An equimolar mix of RC1.1 and RC1.2 primed the beta chain across TRBC1 and TRBC2. Using its own MiXCR run on the UMI-ligation and nested PCR reads, TCRdb lists one record per CDR3 protein. Of around 56,000 distinct CDR3 sequences in the sample, over 9% were seen once. The CDR3 consists of 15 residues. Germline V gene lookup returns CDR1 SGDLS and CDR2 YYNGEE. Trimming pared 0 bases from V and 3 bases from J, leaving 7 bases between. The receptor's source is a human donor. Sequencing was done on a sample of PBMCs spiked with cells of the T cell clone KT2. This chain joins TRBV9 and TRBJ2-6, with D unresolved. The CDR3 DNA reads as TGTGCCAGCAGCGTAGGTGGCATTGGGGCCAACGTCCTGACTTTC. It specifies CASSVGGIGANVLTF.